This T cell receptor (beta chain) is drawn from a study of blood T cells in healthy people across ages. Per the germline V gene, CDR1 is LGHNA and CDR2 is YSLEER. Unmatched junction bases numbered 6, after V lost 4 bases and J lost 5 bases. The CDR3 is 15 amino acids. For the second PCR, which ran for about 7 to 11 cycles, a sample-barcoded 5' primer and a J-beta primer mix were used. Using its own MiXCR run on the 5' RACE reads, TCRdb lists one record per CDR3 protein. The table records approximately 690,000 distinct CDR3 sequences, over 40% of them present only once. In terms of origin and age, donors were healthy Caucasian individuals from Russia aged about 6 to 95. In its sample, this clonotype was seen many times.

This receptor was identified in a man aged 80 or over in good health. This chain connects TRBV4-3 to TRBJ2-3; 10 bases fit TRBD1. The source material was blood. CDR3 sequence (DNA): TGCGCCAGCAGCCGTGGACAGGGGGACGTAGATACGCAGTATTTT. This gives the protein CASSRGQGDVDTQYF.